One and the same sample provided the 27 T cell receptor beta chains below, sequenced in a study of cytomegalovirus exposure and HLA in healthy donors. PCR involved 60 Vbeta and 13 Jbeta primers. Profiling relied on immunoSEQ multiplex PCR, and the TCRdb table lists in-frame clones only, not all of them. Among about 160,000 clones listed, approximately 79% were seen once. The specimen was PBMCs. These receptors all stem from a woman in her forties or fifties in good health and CMV-seropositive.

This rearrangement joins TRBV5-8 to TRBJ2-3, with D uncertain. This CDR3 is 12 amino acids long. Germline V gene sequence: CDR1 SGHTS, CDR2 YDEGEE. The germline V and J ends were trimmed by 1 base and 6 bases, with 6 bases remaining between them. CDR3 DNA: TGTGCCAGCAGCTTGAATCGGGATACGCAGTATTTT. This codes for CASSLNRDTQYF.

A single count supports this clone. The chain combines TRBV2 with TRBJ2-7; tentative D call: TRBD1 (5 bases). V shed 5 bases and J shed 4 bases, with 9 bases lying between them. Germline V CDR1 and CDR2: SNHLY, FYNNEI. There are 12 residues in the CDR3. CDR3 protein: CASSPQGYEQYF. For the CDR3, the DNA is TGTGCCAGCAGTCCCCAGGGATACGAGCAGTACTTC.

The chain combines TRBV9 with TRBJ2-5; 8 bases are shared with TRBD2. Germline assignment: CDR1 SGDLS and CDR2 YYNGEE. This CDR3 is built from 14 residues. V lost 0 bases, J lost 4 bases, and 2 bases stayed unmatched. The CDR3 bases are TGTGCCAGCAGCGTAGGGAGCGGGGGAGAGACCCAGTACTTC. Its translation: CASSVGSGGETQYF.

The chain employs TRBV28 and TRBJ1-1; D possibly corresponds to TRBD1 (6 bases). V lost 3 bases and J 0 bases, leaving 11 bases between the germline ends. The CDR3 is made up of 15 amino acids. CDR1 is MDHEN, CDR2 SYDVKM, per germline. CDR3: CASSFSRDMNTEAFF. The DNA for the CDR3 is TGTGCCAGCAGTTTTTCCAGGGACATGAACACTGAAGCTTTCTTT.

This rearrangement joins TRBV16 to TRBJ2-5, with no clear D. The CDR3 contains 15 residues. Germline V gene lookup returns CDR1 KGHSY and CDR2 FQNENV. V was trimmed by 4 bases and J by 5 bases, leaving 17 bases between them. CDR3 nucleotide sequence: TGTGCCAGCAGCCCCCTGAAGACTGCCCGGGAGACCCAGTACTTC. This translates into CASSPLKTARETQYF.

This clone was seen a handful of times. The V gene is TRBV19, the J gene TRBJ1-6; perhaps TRBD1 as D (5 bases). The ends were cut back, 1 base at V and 10 bases at J, with 8 bases in the middle. Germline CDR1 and CDR2: LNHDA and SQIVND (reference sequence). The CDR3 is 13 amino acids. CDR3 in DNA: TGTGCCAGTAGTATAGGGGGGGACTCACCCCTCCACTTT. Amino acids: CASSIGGDSPLHF.

The chain carries TRBV27 and TRBJ1-2; 7 nucleotides line up with TRBD1. The V segment lost 4 bases and the J segment 8 bases; nucleotides outside the gene matches: 7. Germline V CDR1 and CDR2: MNHEY, SMNVEV (reference sequence). The CDR3 extends over 13 amino acids. The CDR3 bases are TGTGCCAGCAGTTCTCAAGGGGGCGGGGGCTACACCTTC. Its translation is CASSSQGGGGYTF.

The chain employs TRBV7-2 and TRBJ1-1, with 8 bases identical to TRBD1. V lost 3 bases to trimming and J lost 1 base; unmatched junction nucleotides: 4. From germline, CDR1 is SGHTA and CDR2 FQGNSA. CDR3 size: 15 residues. The DNA for the CDR3 is TGTGCCAGCAGCTTCGGACAGGGCAGGAACACTGAAGCTTTCTTT. It encodes CASSFGQGRNTEAFF.

This clone was counted a single time. V gene TRBV5-6 combines with J gene TRBJ1-1, with a tentative D call TRBD1 (5 bases). The CDR3 is 15 amino acids. The V gene's germline CDR1 is SGHDT and CDR2 YYEEEE. Trimming shortened V by 3 bases and J by 8 bases, and 20 bases separated the two germline ends. The chain's CDR3 is CASSYSGTPWREAFF. CDR3 DNA sequence: TGTGCCAGCAGCTATAGCGGGACTCCCTGGAGAGAAGCTTTCTTT.

The chain uses TRBV7-2 and TRBJ2-2; 8 bases fit TRBD1. The CDR3 loop spans 14 amino acids. Germline V gives CDR1 SGHTA, CDR2 FQGNSA. Losses at the gene ends were 4 bases for V and 7 bases for J; bases not matched to a gene: 5. The CDR3: CASSSQGAFGELFF. In DNA, the CDR3 is TGTGCCAGCAGCTCGCAGGGGGCGTTCGGGGAGCTGTTTTTT.

The V call is TRBV7-2, the J call TRBJ1-1; D call uncertain. This CDR3 is built from 13 residues. Germline CDR1 reads SGHTA; CDR2 reads FQGNSA. V dropped 3 bases and J dropped 1 base, with 6 bases sitting between them. The CDR3 is CASSFPGNTEAFF. CDR3 DNA: TGTGCCAGCAGCTTTCCGGGGAACACTGAAGCTTTCTTT.

This clone was found a few times. The chain carries TRBV4-3 and TRBJ2-1, with 11 bases lining up with TRBD2. Losses at the gene ends were 0 bases for V and 8 bases for J; bases not matched to a gene: 12. CDR3 length: 18 residues. CDR1 and CDR2 (germline): LGHNA, YSLEER. In DNA form, the CDR3 reads TGCGCCAGCAGCCAAGATTTCGGACTAGCGGGTCTAGGGGATGAGCAGTTCTTC. Translated: CASSQDFGLAGLGDEQFF.

The genes are TRBV7-2 and TRBJ2-7; 11 positions match TRBD1. Germline CDR1 is SGHTA and CDR2 is FQGNSA. The CDR3 has 15 amino acids. J was trimmed by 4 bases and V by 6 bases; bases with no gene match: 8. CDR3 region: CASRGGQGAKYEQYF. CDR3 in DNA: TGTGCCAGCAGGGGTGGACAGGGGGCTAAGTACGAGCAGTACTTC.

This chain joins TRBV7-6 and TRBJ2-7; 7 bases fit TRBD2. From germline, CDR1 is SGHVS and CDR2 FNYEAQ. CDR3 length: 15 residues. Trimming took 1 base from V and 2 from J; bases not matched to a gene: 5. The CDR3 spells CASSLGGGWTYEQYF. The CDR3 DNA follows: TGTGCCAGCAGCTTAGGGGGGGGATGGACCTACGAGCAGTACTTC.

The rearrangement joins TRBV11-2 to TRBJ2-5; D may be TRBD2 (6 bases). The CDR3 is made up of 13 amino acids. Germline V lookup: CDR1 SGHAT, CDR2 FQNNGV. The germline V and J ends were trimmed by 10 bases and 5 bases, with 17 bases remaining between them. In DNA, the CDR3 is TGTGCCACCGAAAGAGATCGGGGGGAGACCCAGTACTTC. It yields the protein CATERDRGETQYF.

DNA for the CDR3: TGTGCCAGCAGTCCCCGGTCCTGGGACAGGGGAGGGTGGTCTGGCTACACCTTC. As protein: CASSPRSWDRGGWSGYTF. The chain has TRBV28 and TRBJ1-2, with 10 bases identical to TRBD1. The CDR3 sequence is 18 residues long. V gave up 5 bases and J gave up 7 bases; unmatched junction bases: 19. Germline CDR1 MDHEN, CDR2 SYDVKM.

V and J are TRBV7-9 and TRBJ1-1; D possibly corresponds to TRBD1 (5 bases). Trimming took 2 bases from V and 4 from J, leaving 14 bases between them. Germline-derived CDR1 and CDR2 are SEHNR and FQNEAQ (reference sequence). The CDR3 is made up of 15 amino acids. CDR3 region: CASSLKLQGGTEAFF. The CDR3 coding sequence is TGTGCCAGCAGCTTAAAACTCCAGGGTGGCACTGAAGCTTTCTTT.

This clone appeared a few times. The chain is built from TRBV30 and TRBJ1-5, with D perhaps matching TRBD1 (5 bases). V dropped 2 bases and J dropped 4 bases, with 9 bases sitting between them. Germline CDR1 is GTSNPN and CDR2 is SVGIG (reference sequence). The CDR3 extends over 13 amino acids. CDR3 nucleotide sequence: TGTGCCTGGAGTTTCCAGGGAAATCAGCCCCAGCATTTT. This translates into CAWSFQGNQPQHF.

The genes are TRBV4-3 and TRBJ1-1; D might be TRBD1 (5 bases). CDR1 is LGHNA and CDR2 is YSLEER in the germline V gene. Between the trimmed V and J ends, which lost 0 bases and 1 base, there was a span of 9 bases. The CDR3 is 15 amino acids. The CDR3 nucleotides are TGCGCCAGCAGCCAAGAGTTGACAGAGAACACTGAAGCTTTCTTT. It encodes CASSQELTENTEAFF.

The chain recombines TRBV21-1 with TRBJ2-3; the D call of TRBD1 is as the table states it, not checked on the DNA. TRBV21-1 is a pseudogene locus. The CDR3 extends over 17 amino acids. As DNA, the CDR3 is TGTGCCAGCAGCAAAGCAACGGGACAGGGAGATGCAGATACGCAGTATTTT. Protein sequence: CASSKATGQGDADTQYF.

By proportion, this clone is medium-sized. The genes are TRBV4-1 and TRBJ2-3, with 16 bases identical to TRBD2. The germline gives CDR1 MGHRA, CDR2 YSYEKL. The CDR3 length is 20 residues. Unmatched junction bases numbered 15, after V lost 3 bases and J lost 6 bases. The DNA of the CDR3 is TGCGCCAGCAGCCAGCCCGGGACTAGCGGGGGGGCTGGTTTAAAGGATACGCAGTATTTT. It yields the protein CASSQPGTSGGAGLKDTQYF.

The chain is built from TRBV2 and TRBJ2-5, with TRBD2 as a possible D gene (5 bases). The V gene lost 4 bases and the J gene lost 4 bases, with 13 bases spanning the gap. CDR1 and CDR2 from the germline V gene are SNHLY and FYNNEI. This CDR3 is 14 amino acids long. The CDR3 DNA sequence: TGTGCCAGCAGTGTTACCGCCCGGGGAGAGACCCAGTACTTC. Its protein is CASSVTARGETQYF.

The chain combines TRBV4-1 with TRBJ1-1; the D gene is possibly TRBD1 (5 bases). The CDR3 runs 14 residues. Trimming pared 5 bases from V and 4 bases from J, leaving 14 bases between. Per germline, CDR1 MGHRA and CDR2 YSYEKL. The CDR3 sequence: CASSVTGGSTEAFF. CDR3 sequence (DNA): TGCGCCAGCAGCGTCACCGGGGGGAGCACTGAAGCTTTCTTT.

This rearrangement joins TRBV28 to TRBJ1-6; 7 bases line up with TRBD1. The V segment lost 6 bases and the J segment 11 bases; nucleotides outside the gene matches: 10. This CDR3 contains 14 residues. Germline CDR1 is MDHEN and CDR2 is SYDVKM. The CDR3 nucleotides read TGTGCCAGCAGCCCGGGACAGTTGAGGACACCCCTCCACTTT. It yields the protein CASSPGQLRTPLHF.

The V gene is TRBV5-5, the J gene TRBJ1-5; TRBD1 matches at 7 bases. Trimming at V came to 3 bases and at J to 9 bases, leaving 6 bases not matched to a gene. This CDR3 is 13 amino acids long. Germline V gene sequence: CDR1 SGHKS, CDR2 YYEKEE (reference sequence). The CDR3 nucleotides are TGTGCCAGCAGCTGGAGACAGGGTCTGCCCCAGCATTTT. Translation gives CASSWRQGLPQHF.

The CDR3 sequence is CASSLTGEGYGYTF. For the CDR3, the DNA is TGTGCCAGCAGCCTGACAGGGGAGGGCTATGGCTACACCTTC. The chain has TRBV6-5 and TRBJ1-2; TRBD1 matches 8 bases. Germline V gene data show CDR1 as MNHEY and CDR2 as SVGAGI. Unmatched junction bases numbered 7, after V lost 6 bases and J lost 4 bases. The CDR3 has 14 amino acids.

V gene TRBV29-1 combines with J gene TRBJ2-3; 10 positions agree with TRBD2. Per germline, CDR1 SQVTM and CDR2 ANQGSEA. CDR3 length: 14 amino acids. The V segment lost 4 bases and the J segment 8 bases; nucleotides outside the gene matches: 9. The chain's CDR3 is CSVVPSGSLGTQYF. CDR3 DNA: TGCAGCGTTGTACCTAGCGGGAGTCTCGGTACGCAGTATTTT.